This entry lists 22 T cell receptor beta chains sequenced from one sample in a study of T-cell memory formation after mild COVID-19. TCRdb fed the 5' RACE reads into MiXCR, producing one record per CDR3 protein. The sample includes 300,000 to 350,000 distinct CDR3 sequences, just under 20% seen only once; the top ten take around a fifth. What was sequenced was PBMCs or a T cell subset sorted from them (not recorded which). These receptors all stem from a man younger than 35 who had mild COVID-19 (a few samples of this study predate the infection). Cell type and time point are not known.

J is TRBJ1-1 and V is TRBV28, with a possible D match to TRBD1 (6 bases). Germline V gene sequence: CDR1 MDHEN, CDR2 SYDVKM. Trimming took 1 base from V and 9 from J, leaving 12 bases between them. The CDR3 is 13 residues long. The CDR3 DNA follows: TGTGCCAGCAGTTTATCCGGACAGTTAAAAGCTTTCTTT. Translation: CASSLSGQLKAFF.

The chain links TRBV28 to TRBJ1-1; D remains ambiguous. V lost 1 base and J 10 bases, leaving 16 bases between the germline ends. Germline lookup yields CDR1 MDHEN and CDR2 SYDVKM. This CDR3 region has 14 residues. Here the CDR3 reads CASSLFGFRAGAFF. In nucleotides, the CDR3 is TGTGCCAGCAGTTTATTTGGTTTCCGGGCGGGAGCTTTCTTT.

This clonotype was recorded a few times. The chain couples TRBV5-1 to TRBJ2-7; D is undetermined. The CDR3 is 11 amino acids. Germline V CDR1 and CDR2: SGHRS, YFSETQ. V was cut by 4 bases and J by 3 bases, with 5 bases left in between. CDR3 nucleotides: TGCGCCAGCAGCGCGGACTACGAGCAGTACTTC. Protein sequence: CASSADYEQYF.

The V gene is TRBV9, the J gene TRBJ2-7, with D possibly being TRBD1 or TRBD2 (6 bases each). CDR1 and CDR2 from the germline V gene are SGDLS and YYNGEE. With 2 bases removed from V and 3 bases from J, the gap between germline ends came to 18 bases. The CDR3 totals 16 residues. CDR3 DNA sequence: TGTGCCAGCAGCGTCGCCCCGGCGGGACACTTCTACGAGCAGTACTTC. It codes for CASSVAPAGHFYEQYF.

The gene calls are TRBV20-1 and TRBJ1-1; the D is unclear. With 0 bases removed from V and 1 base from J, the gap between germline ends came to 9 bases. CDR3 length equals 14 residues. In germline, CDR1 is DFQATT, CDR2 SNEGSKA (reference sequence). This CDR3 reads CSARDPRGNTEAFF. For the CDR3, the DNA is TGCAGTGCTAGAGATCCGCGGGGGAACACTGAAGCTTTCTTT.

V and J are TRBV7-9 and TRBJ2-7; TRBD2 might be the D (6 bases). Germline V gives CDR1 SEHNR, CDR2 FQNEAQ (reference sequence). The CDR3 totals 15 residues. V shed 5 bases and J shed 1 base, with 15 bases lying between them. The CDR3 loop reads CASSGGTEKSYEQYV. The CDR3 DNA reads TGTGCCAGCAGCGGCGGGACGGAGAAATCCTACGAGCAGTACGTC.

In its sample, this clonotype was seen a few times. This chain joins TRBV7-9 and TRBJ2-7, with 7 bases lining up with TRBD1. CDR3 size: 13 residues. Unmatched junction bases numbered 2, after V lost 1 base and J lost 5 bases. Germline V gene sequence: CDR1 SEHNR, CDR2 FQNEAQ (reference sequence). CDR3 sequence reads: CASSLGDRDEQYV. The CDR3 DNA reads TGTGCCAGCAGCTTAGGTGACAGGGACGAGCAGTACGTC.

The V gene is TRBV12-3 or TRBV12-4, the J gene TRBJ2-1, with a weak D call TRBD2 (7 bases). Deletions cut 6 bases from V and 8 bases from J, with 20 bases between. CDR3 length: 15 residues. For the CDR3, the DNA is TGTGCCAGCAGCGAAGGGGGGGAGGCTTTGGATGAGCAGTTCTTC. Translated: CASSEGGEALDEQFF.

This clonotype was counted only a few times. The rearrangement links TRBV7-2 to TRBJ2-7; D remains ambiguous. V dropped 4 bases and J dropped 0 bases, with 7 bases sitting between them. This CDR3 spans 13 amino acids. Germline V gives CDR1 SGHTA, CDR2 FQGNSA. The CDR3 sequence: CASSYPASYEQYF. The CDR3, as DNA: TGTGCCAGCAGCTACCCGGCCTCCTACGAGCAGTACTTC.

This rearrangement joins TRBV6-6 to TRBJ1-5; the match to TRBD1 covers 7 bases. Trimming cost V 0 bases and J 5 bases; bases outside gene matches: 4. Germline V CDR1 and CDR2: MNHNY, SVGAGI (reference sequence). The CDR3 covers 15 residues. For the CDR3, the DNA is TGTGCCAGCAGTTACTCCGTCAGGGGGGATCAGCCCCAGCATTTT. It is translated as CASSYSVRGDQPQHF.

V gene TRBV5-1 combines with J gene TRBJ2-1; D not resolved. This CDR3 has 14 residues. Germline lookup yields CDR1 SGHRS and CDR2 YFSETQ. V was clipped by 0 bases and J by 7 bases, with 11 bases between them. CDR3 nucleotides: TGCGCCAGCAGCTTGGAAGGCGGCAAAAATGAGCAGTTCTTC. Protein product: CASSLEGGKNEQFF. The full variable domain, with the rest looked up from reference TRBV5-1 and TRBJ2-1, is KAGVTQTPRYLIKTRGQQVTLSCSPISGHRSVSWYQQTPGQGLQFLFEYFSETQRNKGNFPGRFSGRQFSNSRSEMNVSTLELGDSALYLCASSLEGGKNEQFFGPGTRLTVL.

The gene calls are TRBV6-5 and TRBJ1-2; TRBD1 might be the D (6 bases). The germline V gene has CDR1 MNHEY and CDR2 SVGAGI. There are 15 residues in the CDR3. V lost 8 bases and J lost 7, with 23 bases in between. CDR3 DNA: TGTGCCAGCGGCAAGAGGGGGGGAGCCATAGGTGGCTACACCTTC. It translates to CASGKRGGAIGGYTF.

This clonotype was counted only a few times. The chain uses TRBV7-3 and TRBJ1-1; D is unclear. With 5 bases removed from V and 1 base from J, the gap between germline ends came to 14 bases. This CDR3 contains 15 residues. Germline-derived CDR1 and CDR2 are SGHTA and FQGTGA. The CDR3 loop is CASSPNGVTNTEAFF. The DNA for the CDR3 is TGTGCCAGCAGCCCGAACGGGGTCACGAACACTGAAGCTTTCTTT.

The chain links TRBV5-1 to TRBJ1-2; 9 bases line up with TRBD1. There are 15 residues in the CDR3. The V gene end was trimmed by 1 base and the J gene end by 4 bases; junction bases not matched to a gene: 5. Germline V gene data show CDR1 as SGHRS and CDR2 as YFSETQ. CDR3 nucleotides: TGCGCCAGCAGCTTGACCGGGACAGGGATCTATGGCTACACCTTC. This encodes CASSLTGTGIYGYTF.

This rearrangement joins TRBV6-2 or TRBV6-3 to TRBJ2-7; D ambiguous. The ends were cut back, 7 bases at V and 3 bases at J, with 7 bases in the middle. The CDR3 length is 11 residues. Germline V lookup: CDR1 MNHEY, CDR2 SVGEGT. The CDR3 DNA is TGTGCCAGCACCGACGGCTACGAGCAGTACTTC. It yields the protein CASTDGYEQYF.

This chain joins TRBV12-3 or TRBV12-4 and TRBJ2-2; tentative D call: TRBD2 (5 bases). The V gene lost 6 bases and the J gene lost 9 bases, with 17 bases spanning the gap. CDR3 length: 14 residues. CDR3 DNA sequence: TGTGCCAGCAGCTCAGGAGAGCGGCGGCGGGAGCTGTTTTTT. Amino acid sequence: CASSSGERRRELFF.

The sample holds many counts of this clonotype. The genes are TRBV27 and TRBJ2-3, with 8 bases aligning to TRBD2. Germline V gives CDR1 MNHEY, CDR2 SMNVEV (reference sequence). The CDR3 spans 15 residues. J was trimmed by 3 bases and V by 7 bases; bases with no gene match: 9. CDR3 nucleotide sequence: TGTGCCAGCACCGGGGGGGGCCGGGGGACAGATACGCAGTATTTT. Amino acids: CASTGGGRGTDTQYF.

A few counts support this clonotype. This sequence joins TRBV7-8 and TRBJ2-4; no clear D gene. Germline V gene sequence: CDR1 SGHVS, CDR2 FQNEAQ. The CDR3 runs to 14 residues. Trimming took 1 base from V and 0 from J, leaving 4 bases between them. In DNA form, the CDR3 reads TGTGCCAGCAGCTTAGACGAAGCCAAAAACATTCAGTACTTC. As protein: CASSLDEAKNIQYF.

The genes are TRBV11-2 and TRBJ1-4, with TRBD1 as a possible D gene (6 bases). Trimming left V 3 bases short and J 7 bases short, with 21 bases between. The germline CDR1 and CDR2 sequences are SGHAT and FQNNGV. The CDR3 sequence is 17 residues long. The CDR3, as DNA: TGTGCCAGCAGCTTCATGTGGGGGCGAGATCCTTTTGAAAAACTGTTTTTT. Encoded protein: CASSFMWGRDPFEKLFF.

V is TRBV10-2 and J is TRBJ2-1, with 10 bases fitting TRBD1. The CDR3 totals 15 residues. Looked up from germline, CDR1 is WSHSY and CDR2 is SAAADI. V shed 2 bases and J 3 bases; nucleotides not matched to a gene: 1. The CDR3 DNA is TGCGCCAGCAGTGAGAGGACAGGGGGCTACAATGAGCAGTTCTTC. It translates to CASSERTGGYNEQFF.

The CDR3 reads CASRPLGEQYTEAFF. CDR3 in DNA: TGTGCCAGCAGACCGTTGGGGGAGCAGTACACTGAAGCTTTCTTT. The chain recombines TRBV12-3 or TRBV12-4 with TRBJ1-1, with D maybe TRBD1 (5 bases). V was pared by 6 bases and J by 3 bases, with 17 bases between. This CDR3 contains 15 residues.

This clonotype was recorded a few times. This rearrangement joins TRBV6-2 or TRBV6-3 to TRBJ2-1; possibly TRBD1 for D (6 bases). Looked up from germline, CDR1 is MNHEY and CDR2 is SVGEGT. The ends were cut back, 10 bases at V and 12 bases at J, with 19 bases in the middle. There are 12 residues in the CDR3. The CDR3 sequence is CATRDIAWGQFF. CDR3 DNA sequence: TGTGCCACCCGGGACATAGCCTGGGGGCAGTTCTTC.